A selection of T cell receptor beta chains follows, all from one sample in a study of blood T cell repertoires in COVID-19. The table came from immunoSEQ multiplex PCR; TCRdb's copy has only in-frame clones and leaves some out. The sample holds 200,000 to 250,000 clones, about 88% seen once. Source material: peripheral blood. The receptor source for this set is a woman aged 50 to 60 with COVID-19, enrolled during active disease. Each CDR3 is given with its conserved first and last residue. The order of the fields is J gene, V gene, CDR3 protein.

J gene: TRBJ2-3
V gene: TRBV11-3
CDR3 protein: CASSLAVRSSSTDTQYF

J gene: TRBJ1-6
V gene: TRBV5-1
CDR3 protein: CASSSALDNSPLHF

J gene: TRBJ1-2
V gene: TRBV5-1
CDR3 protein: CASSLALRGENYGYTF

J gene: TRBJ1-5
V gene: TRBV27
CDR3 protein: CASSKQGLNSNQPQHF

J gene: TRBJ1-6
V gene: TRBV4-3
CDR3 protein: CARVRSGSLSSYNSPLHF

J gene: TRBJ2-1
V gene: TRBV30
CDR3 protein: CAWSVRGGEQFF

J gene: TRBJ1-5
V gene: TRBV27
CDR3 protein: CASSSATVSNQPQHF

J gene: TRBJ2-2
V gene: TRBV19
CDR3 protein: CATPDETGGANTGELFF

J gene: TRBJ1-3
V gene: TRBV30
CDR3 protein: CAWSRSSGNTIYF

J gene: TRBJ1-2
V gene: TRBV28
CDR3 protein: CASSSDLYGYTF

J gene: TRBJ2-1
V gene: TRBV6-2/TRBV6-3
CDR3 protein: CASSYSSGVGGGAYEQFF

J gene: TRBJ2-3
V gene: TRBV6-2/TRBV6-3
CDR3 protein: CASSLPGLAVSDTQYF

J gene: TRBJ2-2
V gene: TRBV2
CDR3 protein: CASTLGTSGGELFF

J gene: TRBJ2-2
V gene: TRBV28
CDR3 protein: CASRTSGWSVTGELFF

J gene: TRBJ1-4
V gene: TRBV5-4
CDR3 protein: CASSLSRAGATNEKLFF

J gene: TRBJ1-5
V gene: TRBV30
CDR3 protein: CAWNSYNQPQHF

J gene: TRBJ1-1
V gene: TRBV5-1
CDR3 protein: CASSYGSAEAFF

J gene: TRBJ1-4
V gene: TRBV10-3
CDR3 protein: CAISEGDRGNEKLFF

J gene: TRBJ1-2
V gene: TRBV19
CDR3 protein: CASNSRDRGHYGYTF

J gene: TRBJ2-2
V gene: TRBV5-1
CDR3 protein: CASSRTTSSTGELFF

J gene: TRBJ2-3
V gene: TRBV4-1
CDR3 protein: CASSQETRPTGTQYF

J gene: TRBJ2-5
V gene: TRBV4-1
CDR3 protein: CASSHTPGQPSTQYF

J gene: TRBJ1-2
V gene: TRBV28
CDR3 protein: CASSFRGGYTF

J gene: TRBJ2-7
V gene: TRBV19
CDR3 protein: CASSIGTPSLTAYEQYF

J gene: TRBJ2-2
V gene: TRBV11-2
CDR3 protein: CASILNREYGGELFF